This T cell receptor beta chain stems from a study of T cells in localized non-small cell lung cancer. Study-wide findings and caveats: Because researchers sequenced only one region of the tumor, heterogeneity is still possible. Appearing in adjacent lung were a median 57 of the top 100 tumor clones. Adjacent uninvolved lung tissue had the highest T cell clonality, exceeding tumor. A denser population of T cells in blood accompanied longer overall survival.

Concerning this clone itself: Its matching antigen is unknown.

The method was immunoSEQ multiplex PCR; TCRdb's version includes in-frame clones alone and lacks a portion of them. The sample contains about 26,000 clones, approximately 78% of which appear only once. Trimming took 4 bases from V and 7 from J; bases not matched to a gene: 8. Germline V gives CDR1 SGHRS, CDR2 YFSETQ. The CDR3 has 15 amino acids. The sequences come from peripheral blood, collected before any cancer treatment. This clonotype originated in a woman aged 40-75 years with stage I lung adenocarcinoma. The chain joins TRBV5-1 to TRBJ2-2; 9 bases are a match to TRBD1. The CDR3 DNA reads TGCGCCAGCAGCGCGGACAGGGGATATGGCGGGGAGCTGTTTTTT. Translating it yields CASSADRGYGGELFF.